A single sample is the source of the 7 T cell receptor beta chains below, sequenced in a study of identical twins. TCRdb used MiXCR to reprocess the 5' RACE reads, holding one entry per CDR3 protein. The data show hundreds of thousands of distinct CDR3 sequences, approximately 22% seen once. These records were also assigned to another study, of T cells expressing NK-cell markers.

Sequenced material: PBMCs. The receptor source for this set is a woman younger than 35 in good health.

This clonotype was observed many times. This CDR3 reads CSVAEGGTGPYEQYF. The CDR3 DNA is TGCAGCGTCGCTGAGGGTGGGACGGGACCCTACGAGCAGTACTTC. The V and J genes are TRBV29-1 and TRBJ2-7; D possibly matches TRBD1 or TRBD2 (5 bases each). The length of the CDR3 is 15 residues. Germline V CDR1 and CDR2: SQVTM, ANQGSEA. Trimming removed 6 bases from V and 2 bases from J, with 20 bases in between.

This clonotype was recorded at least ten times. The rearrangement uses TRBV9 and TRBJ2-7; D perhaps matches TRBD2 (5 bases). Germline lookup yields CDR1 SGDLS and CDR2 YYNGEE. The CDR3 loop spans 15 amino acids. Trimming left V 2 bases short and J 3 bases short, with 15 bases between. The CDR3 reads CASSVQGSSIYEQYF. In DNA, the CDR3 is TGTGCCAGCAGCGTTCAAGGGAGTAGTATCTACGAGCAGTACTTC.

This chain uses TRBV20-1 with TRBJ2-7; D call uncertain. Trimming shortened V by 3 bases and J by 4 bases, and 13 bases separated the two germline ends. Germline CDR1 is DFQATT and CDR2 is SNEGSKA (reference sequence). The CDR3 is made up of 13 amino acids. The CDR3 region is CSASFPGEYEQYF. CDR3 nucleotides: TGCAGTGCTAGTTTTCCAGGCGAATACGAGCAGTACTTC.

This clonotype was recorded many times. This chain joins TRBV12-3 or TRBV12-4 and TRBJ1-2; 8 bases fit TRBD1. With 6 bases clipped from V and 5 bases from J, the junction kept 5 bases outside the gene matches. The CDR3 is made up of 13 amino acids. CDR3 in DNA: TGTGCCAGCAGCATCGACAGGGGATATGGCTACACCTTC. It translates to CASSIDRGYGYTF.

V gene TRBV15 combines with J gene TRBJ2-1; weak D call: TRBD2 (6 bases). V was shortened by 1 base and J by 6 bases, with 13 bases between the two germline ends. Germline CDR1 LNHNV, CDR2 YYDKDF (reference sequence). The CDR3 sequence is 15 residues long. CDR3 DNA: TGTGCCACCAGCAGAGCTCGACTAGAAGTCAATGAGCAGTTCTTC. Translation: CATSRARLEVNEQFF.

This clonotype was found a few times. The rearrangement links TRBV29-1 to TRBJ2-1; 16 nucleotides line up with TRBD2. This CDR3 region has 19 residues. The J segment lost 4 bases and the V segment lost 0 bases, leaving 9 bases of the junction unmatched. Germline assignment: CDR1 SQVTM and CDR2 ANQGSEA. The CDR3 DNA sequence: TGCAGCGTTGAAGATCGGGGGACTAGCGGGAGGGCCCCATACAATGAGCAGTTCTTC. The encoded protein is CSVEDRGTSGRAPYNEQFF.

There are a few counts of this clonotype. This sequence joins TRBV29-1 and TRBJ2-7, with 9 nucleotides matching TRBD2. The germline gives CDR1 SQVTM, CDR2 ANQGSEA. There are 13 residues in the CDR3. V lost 6 bases, J lost 2 bases, and 5 bases stayed unmatched. CDR3 DNA sequence: TGCAGCGTGCTAGCGGGGAAGACCTACGAGCAGTACTTC. This gives the protein CSVLAGKTYEQYF.